Below, 17 T cell receptor beta chains from the same sample are listed, as sequenced in a study of molecular identifiers for immune sequencing clone quantification (dated by TCRdb to 2017 to 2018). The library was built by means of PCR. Sequencing was carried out with a NextSeq 500. The public reads were run again by TCRdb, first through fastp at Q25 and then through MiXCR, and only productive beta chains were kept. Entries that share a CDR3 protein sequence are merged under the most common genes and DNA. The table for this sample lists some 97,000 distinct CDR3 sequences; 36% of them were counted only once. Of the sample, less than 5.5% is held by the ten largest clones. Sample: naive CD8+ T cells from blood, with Jurkat cell RNA spiked in. Reading the label with the study, this specimen's cell subset or site is: FACS-sorted CD8+CD4-CCR7+CD45RA+ naive T cells. The receptors were gathered from a human donor in good health. Some libraries in this study had Jurkat cell RNA spiked in.

This clonotype was recorded at least ten times. A read error may account for a junction end that differs from germline. The chain couples TRBV7-9 to TRBJ2-3; 10 nucleotides line up with TRBD2. This CDR3 spans 15 amino acids. Germline-derived CDR1 and CDR2 are SEHNR and FQNEAQ (reference sequence). Written as DNA, the CDR3 is TGTGCCAGCAGCGTAGCGGGAGGAAGGGCAGATACGCAGTATTTT. Translated, it gives CASSVAGGRADTQYF.

Ten or more counts support this clonotype. The rearrangement uses TRBV7-9 and TRBJ2-3; the D is unclear. In germline, CDR1 is SEHNR, CDR2 FQNEAQ (reference sequence). This CDR3 is built from 14 residues. With 3 bases removed from V and 2 bases from J, the gap between germline ends came to 9 bases. CDR3 sequence (DNA): TGTGCCAGCAGCTTTCTGAGAGCCACAGATACGCAGTATTTT. This translates into CASSFLRATDTQYF.

This clonotype was counted ten times or more. The CDR3 DNA reads as TGTGCCAGCAGTTTAGGGCTAGCGGGGAACACAGATACGCAGTATTTT. The encoded protein is CASSLGLAGNTDTQYF. The V and J genes are TRBV28 and TRBJ2-3; 9 bases fit TRBD2. The CDR3 totals 16 residues. Trimming removed 2 bases from V and 2 bases from J; junction bases left unmatched: 5. CDR1 is MDHEN, CDR2 SYDVKM, per germline.

With regard to this clonotype: This sequence may be a read error, since a much larger clone differs from it by one base. The chain employs TRBV5-1 and TRBJ1-1, with 7 bases matching TRBD1. The CDR3 consists of 15 residues. The germline CDR1 and CDR2 sequences are SGHRS and YFSETQ. The CDR3 nucleotides are TGCGCCAGCAGCTTGGAGACAGGGAGGAACGCTGAAGCTTTCTTT. Its translation: CASSLETGRNAEAFF. The whole variable domain, filled in from reference TRBV5-1 and TRBJ1-1, reads KAGVTQTPRYLIKTRGQQVTLSCSPISGHRSVSWYQQTPGQGLQFLFEYFSETQRNKGNFPGRFSGRQFSNSRSEMNVSTLELGDSALYLCASSLETGRNAEAFFGQGTRLTVV.

Comment on this clonotype: Possible read error: a much larger clone is one base away. The chain combines TRBV11-2 with TRBJ2-7; 12 positions agree with TRBD1. Germline values: CDR1 SGHAT, CDR2 FQNNGV. Losses at the gene ends were 6 bases for V and 5 bases for J; bases not matched to a gene: 8. The length of the CDR3 is 15 residues. CDR3 nucleotides: TGTGCCAGCAGTTCCACCGGGACAGGGGGCAACGAGCAGTACTTC. Translation gives CASSSTGTGGNEQYF. Complete variable domain (other parts from reference TRBV11-2 and TRBJ2-7): EAGVAQSPRYKIIEKRQSVAFWCNPISGHATLYWYQQILGQGPKLLIQFQNNGVVDDSQLPKDRFSAERLKGVDSTLKIQPAKLEDSAVYLCASSSTGTGGNEQYFGPGTRLTVT.

Remarks on this clonotype: One end of the junction fails to match germline, which may point to a read error. The chain recombines TRBV7-6 with TRBJ2-7; D may match TRBD1 or TRBD2 (6 bases each). Per germline, CDR1 SGHVS and CDR2 FNYEAQ. The length of the CDR3 is 14 residues. CDR3 amino acids: CTSSLGGGKGEQYF. DNA for the CDR3: TGTACCAGCAGCTTAGGAGGGGGAAAGGGGGAGCAGTACTTC.

There are many counts of this clonotype. V is TRBV4-1 and J is TRBJ2-7, with TRBD1 matching over 9 bases. V was clipped by 2 bases and J by 4 bases; unmatched bases: 6. The CDR3 has 15 amino acids. The germline V gene encodes CDR1 MGHRA and CDR2 YSYEKL. The CDR3 here is CASSQYGTGWYEQYF. For the CDR3, the DNA is TGCGCCAGCAGCCAATATGGGACAGGGTGGTACGAGCAGTACTTC.

This clonotype was seen many times. The chain has TRBV4-1 and TRBJ2-3; TRBD2 aligns across 10 bases. V gave up 6 bases and J gave up 4 bases; unmatched junction bases: 7. The CDR3 is 15 amino acids. Germline V gene lookup returns CDR1 MGHRA and CDR2 YSYEKL. CDR3: CASRSFGLAADTQYF. The CDR3, as DNA: TGCGCCAGCAGGAGTTTCGGACTAGCGGCAGATACGCAGTATTTT.

A remark on this clonotype: The final CDR3 position lacks the conserved phenylalanine or tryptophan, pointing to a likely read error. V gene TRBV13 combines with J gene TRBJ1-1; no definite D call. Germline V lookup: CDR1 PRHDT, CDR2 FYEKMQ (reference sequence). The CDR3 contains 11 residues. Trimming pared 3 bases from V and 7 bases from J, leaving 6 bases between. CDR3 nucleotide sequence: TGTGCCAGCAGCTTCCGATTTGAAGCTTTCTTA. Protein sequence: CASSFRFEAFL.

J is TRBJ1-1 and V is TRBV5-6, with a weak D call TRBD1 (5 bases). Trimming removed 0 bases from V and 1 base from J, with 10 bases in between. Germline lookup yields CDR1 SGHDT and CDR2 YYEEEE. The CDR3 contains 15 residues. The CDR3 DNA is TGTGCCAGCAGCTTGGTTCTAGGGGCGAACACTGAAGCTTTCTTT. It yields the protein CASSLVLGANTEAFF.

For this clonotype: This could be a read error, since a much larger clone is one nucleotide away. Without the conserved terminal phenylalanine or tryptophan, this CDR3 likely stems from a read error. The chain recombines TRBV7-9 with TRBJ1-5; D is unclear. Germline values: CDR1 SEHNR, CDR2 FQNEAQ (reference sequence). The V and J ends lost 2 bases and 3 bases respectively, with 5 bases between them. This CDR3 comprises 13 residues. The CDR3 coding sequence is TGTGCCAGCAGCTTATCAATCAATCAGCCCCAGCATATT. This gives the protein CASSLSINQPQHI.

This chain joins TRBV5-6 and TRBJ2-3; 7 bases are shared with TRBD2. Trimming removed 7 bases from V and 4 bases from J; junction bases left unmatched: 15. The CDR3 loop spans 16 amino acids. Germline CDR1 and CDR2: SGHDT and YYEEEE. DNA of the CDR3: TGTGCCAGCGGCCTAATGGGAGGGAGGGACTCAGATACGCAGTATTTT. It codes for CASGLMGGRDSDTQYF.

This clonotype was counted only a few times. The chain combines TRBV20-1 with TRBJ2-7; no clear D gene. CDR1 and CDR2 (germline): DFQATT, SNEGSKA (reference sequence). Deletions cut 3 bases from V and 6 bases from J, with 9 bases between. This CDR3 is built from 11 residues. The CDR3 region has the DNA TGCAGTGCTAGGCTAGTGAGCGAGCAGTACTTC. Protein sequence: CSARLVSEQYF.

This clonotype was seen more than once but under ten times. The V gene is TRBV29-1, the J gene TRBJ2-2; TRBD1 agrees at 10 bases. CDR1 is SQVTM, CDR2 ANQGSEA, per germline. J was trimmed by 4 bases and V by 6 bases; bases with no gene match: 11. The CDR3 extends over 16 amino acids. CDR3 sequence: CSVPRDRGRGTGELFF. In DNA, the CDR3 is TGCAGCGTGCCCCGAGACAGGGGGCGCGGCACCGGGGAGCTGTTTTTT.

The J gene is TRBJ1-2, the V gene TRBV2; D is ambiguous. Germline assignment: CDR1 SNHLY and CDR2 FYNNEI. The V gene lost 9 bases and the J gene lost 2 bases, with 13 bases spanning the gap. The CDR3 is 13 residues long. The CDR3 coding sequence is TGTGCCAGACAGAGGACGGCAAACTATGGCTACACCTTC. It specifies CARQRTANYGYTF.

This clonotype was detected only a few times. The V gene is TRBV20-1, the J gene TRBJ2-1, with TRBD2 matching 10 bases. Trimming cost V 5 bases and J 8 bases; bases outside gene matches: 9. The CDR3 runs to 14 residues. Germline V lookup: CDR1 DFQATT, CDR2 SNEGSKA (reference sequence). The CDR3: CSAVTAGGYDEQFF. As DNA, the CDR3 is TGCAGTGCTGTTACAGCGGGAGGGTATGATGAGCAGTTCTTC.

The V call is TRBV4-3, the J call TRBJ2-1; D uncertain. Per the germline V gene, CDR1 is LGHNA and CDR2 is YSLEER. V was clipped by 0 bases and J by 3 bases, with 6 bases between them. The CDR3 has 14 residues. In DNA form, the CDR3 reads TGCGCCAGCAGCCAAGAACCGGGCTACAATGAGCAGTTCTTC. It translates to CASSQEPGYNEQFF.